This T cell receptor (beta chain) was captured in a study of blood T cells in healthy people across ages. General study findings and limits: Diversity estimated from one million T cells was considered an underestimate.

Every donor gave 7.5 to 10 milliliters of peripheral blood. With a J-beta primer mix and a sample-barcoded 5' primer, a second PCR ran about 7 to 11 cycles. TCRdb recomputed calls from the 5' RACE reads with MiXCR, one row per CDR3 protein. The sample consists of some 1.4 million distinct CDR3 sequences, roughly 40% of them appearing once. Trimming stripped 7 bases from V and 2 bases from J, with 4 bases between. The germline CDR1 and CDR2 sequences are KGHSH and LQKENI. The CDR3 runs 11 residues. Comments on this clonotype: The antigen remains undetermined.

The source of this sequence is a woman under 30 in good health. The sample consisted of blood. The chain carries TRBV18 and TRBJ2-3; unclear D gene. CDR3 sequence: CASLDTDTQYF. As DNA, the CDR3 is TGTGCCAGCTTAGACACAGATACGCAGTATTTT.